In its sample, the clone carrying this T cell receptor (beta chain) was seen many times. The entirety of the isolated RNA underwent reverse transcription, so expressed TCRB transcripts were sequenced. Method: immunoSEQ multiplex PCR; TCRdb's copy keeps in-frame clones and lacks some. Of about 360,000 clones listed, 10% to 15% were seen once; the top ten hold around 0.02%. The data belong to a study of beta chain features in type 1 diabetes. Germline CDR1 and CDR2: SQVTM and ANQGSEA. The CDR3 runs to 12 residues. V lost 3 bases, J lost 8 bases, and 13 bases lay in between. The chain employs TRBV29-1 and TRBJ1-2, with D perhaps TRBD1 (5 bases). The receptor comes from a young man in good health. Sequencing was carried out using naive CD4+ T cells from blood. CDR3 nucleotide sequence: TGCAGCGTTGAGGTCGCAGGGCAAGGCTACACCTTC. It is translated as CSVEVAGQGYTF.